The 27 T cell receptor beta chains reported below all come from one sample, sequenced in a study of cytomegalovirus exposure and HLA in healthy donors. The study ran its PCR with 60 Vbeta and 13 Jbeta primers. Generated by immunoSEQ multiplex PCR, the TCRdb table keeps only in-frame clones and is missing some. The sample includes about 100,000 clones, 79% of them seen just once. Specimen: PBMCs. The receptor source for this set is a middle-aged woman in good health and CMV-seronegative.

The genes are TRBV27 and TRBJ1-6, with D unclear. CDR1 is MNHEY, CDR2 SMNVEV, per germline (reference sequence). V was cut by 2 bases and J by 7 bases, with 15 bases left in between. The CDR3 runs to 16 residues. The CDR3 DNA reads TGTGCCAGCAGTTTAGAGGCGGTTCTGAGAAATTCACCCCTCCACTTT. Encoded protein: CASSLEAVLRNSPLHF.

The chain recombines TRBV29-1 with TRBJ1-5, with a weak D call TRBD1 (6 bases). Trimming took off 3 bases at V and 4 bases at J, with 10 bases between the two ends. The CDR3 runs 13 residues. Germline V lookup: CDR1 SQVTM, CDR2 ANQGSEA. The CDR3 sequence: CSVDTGRNQPQHF. CDR3 nucleotides: TGCAGCGTTGATACAGGGCGGAATCAGCCCCAGCATTTT.

This clone was seen once. The V call is TRBV29-1, the J call TRBJ1-5, with a possible D match to TRBD1 (5 bases). The length of the CDR3 is 15 residues. Germline CDR1 and CDR2: SQVTM and ANQGSEA. Trimming pared 4 bases from V and 1 base from J, leaving 14 bases between. This CDR3 is CSVAGDSLSNQPQHF. The CDR3 DNA follows: TGCAGCGTTGCGGGAGACAGTCTCAGCAATCAGCCCCAGCATTTT.

The chain has TRBV5-1 and TRBJ2-5; 13 bases fit TRBD2. The CDR3 spans 16 residues. Germline assignment: CDR1 SGHRS and CDR2 YFSETQ. V shed 2 bases and J 5 bases; nucleotides not matched to a gene: 6. The CDR3 spells CASSFTSGGARETQYF. CDR3 in DNA: TGCGCCAGCAGCTTTACTAGCGGGGGGGCCCGGGAGACCCAGTACTTC.

V and J are TRBV10-3 and TRBJ1-5; D possibly corresponds to TRBD1 (5 bases). The CDR3 contains 15 residues. With 4 bases removed from V and 3 bases from J, the gap between germline ends came to 13 bases. The germline V gene has CDR1 ENHRY and CDR2 SYGVKD. The CDR3 DNA sequence: TGTGCCATCAGTGGTGACAGTCGGAACAATCAGCCCCAGCATTTT. Amino acids: CAISGDSRNNQPQHF.

This chain uses TRBV19 with TRBJ2-7; 7 bases are a match to TRBD1. Germline V lookup: CDR1 LNHDA, CDR2 SQIVND (reference sequence). CDR3 length: 13 amino acids. The J segment lost 5 bases and the V segment lost 6 bases, leaving 7 bases of the junction unmatched. CDR3 sequence reads: CASSNTGVDEQYF. CDR3 sequence (DNA): TGTGCCAGTAGCAATACAGGGGTCGACGAGCAGTACTTC.

V and J are TRBV2 and TRBJ1-6; 7 positions match TRBD1. CDR1 and CDR2 (germline): SNHLY, FYNNEI. The CDR3 runs 18 residues. V shed 0 bases, J shed 8 bases, and the junction held 13 bases outside the gene matches. The CDR3: CASSEAGQPTPWDSPLHF. The DNA for the CDR3 is TGTGCCAGCAGTGAAGCGGGACAGCCGACTCCCTGGGATTCACCCCTCCACTTT. Full variable domain (remainder filled in from reference TRBV2 and TRBJ1-6): EPEVTQTPSHQVTQMGQEVILRCVPISNHLYFYWYRQILGQKVEFLVSFYNNEISEKSEIFDDQFSVERPDGSNFTLKIRSTKLEDSAMYFCASSEAGQPTPWDSPLHFGNGTRLTVT.

Concerning this clone: This sequence may be a read error, since a much larger clone differs from it by one base. V usage is TRBV5-4 and J usage is TRBJ2-5, with a possible D match to TRBD1 (6 bases). Germline loops: CDR1 SGHNT, CDR2 YYREEE (reference sequence). This CDR3 is 13 amino acids long. Trimming removed 2 bases at V and 2 bases at J, with 7 bases between. In nucleotides, the CDR3 is TGTGCCAGCAGCTTAGGACAGCAAGAGACCCAGTACTTC. As protein: CASSLGQQETQYF. The full variable domain, rest sourced from reference TRBV5-4 and TRBJ2-5, is ETGVTQSPTHLIKTRGQQVTLRCSSQSGHNTVSWYQQALGQGPQFIFQYYREEENGRGNFPPRFSGLQFPNYSSELNVNALELDDSALYLCASSLGQQETQYFGPGTRLLVL.

The V call is TRBV10-3, the J call TRBJ2-1, with 8 bases aligning to TRBD1. Germline V gene sequence: CDR1 ENHRY, CDR2 SYGVKD. V shed 11 bases and J 6 bases; nucleotides not matched to a gene: 18. The CDR3 covers 16 residues. The CDR3 DNA sequence: TGTGCCCATCGTCCGGGGTCGGGACAGGTTCCCAATGAGCAGTTCTTC. Protein: CAHRPGSGQVPNEQFF.

The V call is TRBV5-1, the J call TRBJ2-2, with 9 bases that match TRBD2. In germline, CDR1 is SGHRS, CDR2 YFSETQ. This CDR3 spans 16 amino acids. Losses at the gene ends were 4 bases for V and 0 bases for J; bases not matched to a gene: 4. The CDR3 reads CASSPIAGANTGELFF. In nucleotides, the CDR3 is TGCGCCAGCAGCCCTATAGCGGGGGCGAACACCGGGGAGCTGTTTTTT.

The chain uses TRBV7-8 and TRBJ1-1; 7 nucleotides agree with TRBD1. Germline V CDR1 and CDR2: SGHVS, FQNEAQ. This CDR3 contains 14 residues. V was pared by 5 bases and J by 3 bases, with 6 bases of the junction left unmatched. Here the CDR3 DNA reads TGTGCCAGCAGCAGGCGGACAGGTTACACTGAAGCTTTCTTT. Protein product: CASSRRTGYTEAFF.

The chain couples TRBV30 to TRBJ1-1; TRBD1 agrees at 8 bases. The CDR3 sequence is 13 residues long. V dropped 5 bases and J dropped 5; count of bases not matched to a gene: 7. Looked up from germline, CDR1 is GTSNPN and CDR2 is SVGIG (reference sequence). The CDR3 DNA reads as TGTGCCTGGCACCGGACAGGGATTACTGAAGCTTTCTTT. It yields the protein CAWHRTGITEAFF.

The chain employs TRBV5-4 and TRBJ1-1, with 8 bases aligning to TRBD1. V was pared by 4 bases and J by 1 base, with 15 bases of the junction left unmatched. The CDR3 runs to 18 residues. Germline V gene sequence: CDR1 SGHNT, CDR2 YYREEE (reference sequence). The CDR3 nucleotides are TGTGCCAGCAGCCCCAGGGGGCAGGGGGCGCGGGGGAACACTGAAGCTTTCTTT. Translation gives CASSPRGQGARGNTEAFF.

The V and J genes are TRBV7-2 and TRBJ1-6; D possibly corresponds to TRBD1 (5 bases). The CDR3 covers 13 residues. Per the germline V gene, CDR1 is SGHTA and CDR2 is FQGNSA. V was trimmed by 5 bases and J by 8 bases, leaving 10 bases between them. This CDR3 is CASSLTGDSPLHF. CDR3 DNA: TGTGCCAGCAGCCTTACGGGGGATTCACCCCTCCACTTT.

The chain employs TRBV5-1 and TRBJ1-2; 11 nucleotides line up with TRBD1. V gave up 4 bases and J gave up 6 bases; unmatched junction bases: 8. Germline CDR1 is SGHRS and CDR2 is YFSETQ. This CDR3 comprises 15 residues. DNA of the CDR3: TGCGCCAGCAGCCCAGGGGACAGGGGGTACGATGGCTACACCTTC. Protein product: CASSPGDRGYDGYTF.

The chain couples TRBV29-1 to TRBJ1-1; no reliable D call. Germline-derived CDR1 and CDR2 are SQVTM and ANQGSEA. Trimming took off 6 bases at V and 10 bases at J, with 15 bases between the two ends. The CDR3 covers 11 residues. The CDR3 bases are TGCAGCGTATTAGTGGGCCGTGGAGCTTTCTTT. This gives the protein CSVLVGRGAFF.

The chain uses TRBV11-2 and TRBJ2-2; 8 positions match TRBD1. The CDR3 is 17 amino acids. Germline lookup yields CDR1 SGHAT and CDR2 FQNNGV. V was pared by 1 base and J by 6 bases, with 10 bases of the junction left unmatched. The CDR3 here is CASSLAVGRGPAGELFF. The CDR3 nucleotides read TGTGCCAGCAGCTTAGCTGTCGGCAGGGGGCCCGCCGGGGAGCTGTTTTTT.

The V and J genes are TRBV25-1 and TRBJ1-2, with 7 bases aligning to TRBD1. CDR1 and CDR2 from the germline V gene are MGHDK and SYGVNS. V shed 3 bases, J shed 7 bases, and the junction held 8 bases outside the gene matches. The CDR3 spans 14 residues. The CDR3, as DNA: TGTGCCAGCAGTGAGAATACAGGGGTAGGTGGCTACACCTTC. This gives the protein CASSENTGVGGYTF.

This clone was counted once. This chain joins TRBV6-5 and TRBJ1-2, with D uncertain. The germline gives CDR1 MNHEY, CDR2 SVGAGI. Trimming removed 0 bases at V and 8 bases at J, with 16 bases between. The CDR3 is 15 amino acids. The CDR3 reads CASSYSNRISGGYTF. CDR3 DNA: TGTGCCAGCAGTTACTCGAACCGAATATCGGGAGGCTACACCTTC.

V gene TRBV7-9 combines with J gene TRBJ1-6, with 8 bases aligning to TRBD1. This CDR3 has 14 residues. Germline V gene data show CDR1 as SEHNR and CDR2 as FQNEAQ (reference sequence). J was trimmed by 10 bases and V by 5 bases; bases with no gene match: 7. CDR3 residues: CASSLGQGQSPLHF. The CDR3 DNA reads as TGTGCCAGCAGCCTCGGACAGGGACAATCACCCCTCCACTTT.

The chain is built from TRBV5-4 and TRBJ2-1; 8 bases are a match to TRBD2. This CDR3 contains 17 residues. CDR1 is SGHNT and CDR2 is YYREEE in the germline V gene (reference sequence). J was trimmed by 4 bases and V by 0 bases; bases with no gene match: 9. The CDR3 DNA follows: TGTGCCAGCAGCTTGGCCGGGGGGGGGCTCCTTTACAATGAGCAGTTCTTC. Amino acid sequence: CASSLAGGGLLYNEQFF.

The rearrangement joins TRBV30 to TRBJ1-4; D is unresolved. Germline-derived CDR1 and CDR2 are GTSNPN and SVGIG (reference sequence). Trimming pared 2 bases from V and 7 bases from J, leaving 11 bases between. CDR3 length: 13 amino acids. CDR3 in DNA: TGTGCCTGGAGTCCGGCAGGCTCTGAAAAACTGTTTTTT. This codes for CAWSPAGSEKLFF.

The chain employs TRBV5-5 and TRBJ1-2; D ambiguous. This CDR3 is 14 amino acids long. In germline, CDR1 is SGHKS, CDR2 YYEKEE (reference sequence). V dropped 2 bases and J dropped 2 bases, with 10 bases sitting between them. This CDR3 reads CASSFLSGNYGYTF. In DNA, the CDR3 is TGTGCCAGCAGCTTCCTTTCCGGGAACTATGGCTACACCTTC. Supplemented by reference TRBV5-5 and TRBJ1-2, the full variable domain reads DAGVTQSPTHLIKTRGQQVTLRCSPISGHKSVSWYQQVLGQGPQFIFQYYEKEERGRGNFPDRFSARQFPNYSSELNVNALLLGDSALYLCASSFLSGNYGYTFGSGTRLTVV.

The J gene is TRBJ2-7, the V gene TRBV10-1, with D uncertain. Germline CDR1 reads WNHNN; CDR2 reads SYGVQD (reference sequence). Trimming removed 7 bases at V and 3 bases at J, with 4 bases between. The CDR3 has 10 amino acids. In DNA form, the CDR3 reads TGCGCCAGCACAGGCTACGAGCAGTACTTC. It is translated as CASTGYEQYF.

The chain is built from TRBV10-3 and TRBJ1-3, with D possibly being TRBD1 (6 bases). V shed 4 bases and J shed 2 bases, with 9 bases lying between them. CDR1 ENHRY and CDR2 SYGVKD come from the germline V gene. The CDR3 contains 14 residues. CDR3 residues: CAISVTGPGNTIYF. The CDR3 DNA follows: TGTGCCATCAGTGTAACAGGGCCTGGAAACACCATATATTTT.

The chain couples TRBV5-1 to TRBJ2-7, with 11 bases identical to TRBD2. J was trimmed by 1 base and V by 1 base; bases with no gene match: 7. This CDR3 has 17 residues. Germline lookup yields CDR1 SGHRS and CDR2 YFSETQ. CDR3 DNA: TGCGCCAGCAGCTTGCCTCTACTAGCGGGGGAATCCTACGAGCAGTACTTC. Its translation: CASSLPLLAGESYEQYF.

The V gene is TRBV18, the J gene TRBJ2-1, with TRBD1 matching 9 bases. V shed 3 bases and J 6 bases; nucleotides not matched to a gene: 6. This CDR3 contains 15 residues. Germline CDR1 and CDR2: KGHSH and LQKENI. CDR3 nucleotides: TGTGCCAGCTCACCGCGGACAGGGGACAGCAATGAGCAGTTCTTC. Protein sequence: CASSPRTGDSNEQFF.